One sample yielded the 3 T cell receptor beta chains listed below, sequenced in a study of tumor-infiltrating lymphocytes in primary liver carcinoma. Researchers generated TCR beta cDNA from roughly 500 ng of total RNA, relying on a constant-region primer. A slightly modified ARM-PCR protocol with three nested multiplex PCR rounds produced these TCR beta libraries. The opening two PCR rounds, around 10 cycles each, paired TRBV1-TRBV30 forward primers with a C-beta reverse primer. TCRdb processed the multiplex PCR reads anew with MiXCR; each CDR3 protein has one entry. Seen here are about 92,000 distinct CDR3 sequences, approximately 68% observed once, and the top ten hold approximately 30%. Co-extraction yielded RNA and DNA from roughly 20-30 mg of unsorted bulk tissue. The sequencing input was tumor-adjacent normal liver tissue. The receptors shown here come from a man aged 40-49 years with primary liver carcinoma and hepatitis B virus infection.

The V and J genes are TRBV7-9 and TRBJ2-3; D call uncertain. Germline V gene lookup returns CDR1 SEHNR and CDR2 FQNEAQ (reference sequence). The CDR3 has 13 residues. Between the trimmed V and J ends, which lost 3 bases and 3 bases, there was a span of 7 bases. In DNA form, the CDR3 reads TGTGCCAGCAGCTTTTCAGAAACAGATACGCAGTATTTT. The encoded protein is CASSFSETDTQYF. Full variable domain (remainder filled in from reference TRBV7-9 and TRBJ2-3): DTGVSQNPRHKITKRGQNVTFRCDPISEHNRLYWYRQTLGQGPEFLTYFQNEAQLEKSRLLSDRFSAERPKGSFSTLEIQRTEQGDSAMYLCASSFSETDTQYFGPGTRLTVL.

This clonotype was recorded once. Possible read error: a much larger clone is one base away. The rearrangement uses TRBV6-1 and TRBJ2-3; 15 bases are shared with TRBD2. The CDR3 has 21 residues. Germline V CDR1 and CDR2: MNHNS, SASEGT. CDR3 sequence (DNA): TGTGCCAGCAGCCTTGTATTCCCGGGACTAGCGGGAGGAGGGGGAACAGATACGCCGTATTTT. As protein: CASSLVFPGLAGGGGTDTPYF.

Worth noting for this clonotype: One end of the junction is discordant with germline, which a read error may explain. This chain joins TRBV11-1 and TRBJ1-3; weak D call: TRBD1 (5 bases). The CDR3 totals 15 residues. Germline V gene sequence: CDR1 SGHAT, CDR2 FQDESV (reference sequence). DNA for the CDR3: TGTGCTAGCAGCTTTGAGACAGTCTCTGGAAACACCATATATTTT. It translates to CASSFETVSGNTIYF.